Below, 7 T cell receptor beta chains from the same sample are listed, as sequenced in a study of control samples from healthy donors and cancer patients. Assay used: immunoSEQ multiplex PCR; TCRdb lists only in-frame clones, some missing. This table holds 150,000 to 200,000 clones, 91% found once. The source material was blood. The receptors were sampled from a woman in her twenties or thirties in good health.

The chain employs TRBV6-2 or TRBV6-3 and TRBJ2-7, with TRBD1 matching over 9 bases. The CDR3 loop spans 14 amino acids. Germline V gene sequence: CDR1 MNHEY, CDR2 SVGEGT. V lost 2 bases to trimming and J lost 5 bases; unmatched junction nucleotides: 4. This chain's CDR3 is CASSYGTGSHEQYF. The CDR3 bases are TGTGCCAGCAGTTACGGGACAGGGTCCCACGAGCAGTACTTC.

CDR3 DNA sequence: TGTGCCAGCAGTTCCAGGATAGCGGGAGGGTTCTCCTACAATGAGCAGTTCTTC. Translating gives CASSSRIAGGFSYNEQFF. This chain links TRBV27 with TRBJ2-1; TRBD2 matches 11 bases. With 4 bases clipped from V and 0 bases from J, the junction kept 8 bases outside the gene matches. Germline values: CDR1 MNHEY, CDR2 SMNVEV (reference sequence). This CDR3 is 18 amino acids long.

In its sample, this clone was seen a few times. J is TRBJ2-7 and V is TRBV4-1, with 10 bases lining up with TRBD2. The CDR3 has 16 amino acids. Germline CDR1 reads MGHRA; CDR2 reads YSYEKL. The trim removed 3 bases at V and 1 base at J, leaving 6 bases unmatched. CDR3 sequence reads: CASSHSLAGVSYEQYF. The DNA of the CDR3 is TGCGCCAGCAGCCATTCCCTAGCGGGGGTTTCCTACGAGCAGTACTTC.

This chain uses TRBV7-3 with TRBJ2-7, with 12 bases lining up with TRBD2. CDR3 length equals 16 residues. V lost 5 bases to trimming and J lost 0 bases; unmatched junction nucleotides: 5. The germline gives CDR1 SGHTA, CDR2 FQGTGA. CDR3 DNA: TGTGCCAGCAGCGCCGGGACTAGCGGGCTCTCCTACGAGCAGTACTTC. Amino acids: CASSAGTSGLSYEQYF.

This clone has a single count. The chain joins TRBV24-1 to TRBJ1-2; 8 nucleotides agree with TRBD1. There are 14 residues in the CDR3. Germline V CDR1 and CDR2: KGHDR, SFDVKD. V lost 3 bases to trimming and J lost 5 bases; unmatched junction nucleotides: 4. The CDR3 DNA is TGTGCCACCAGTGATCACAGGGGGGCGTATGGCTACACCTTC. It is translated as CATSDHRGAYGYTF.

The rearrangement links TRBV25-1 to TRBJ2-3, with 14 bases identical to TRBD2. The CDR3 contains 15 residues. Germline trimming cut 4 bases from V and 4 bases from J; bases unmatched to any gene: 1. CDR1 and CDR2 from the germline V gene are MGHDK and SYGVNS. The CDR3 bases are TGTGCCAGCAGTGGACTAGCGGGGGGGCCAGATACGCAGTATTTT. Translated: CASSGLAGGPDTQYF.

This rearrangement joins TRBV29-1 to TRBJ1-2; D is possibly TRBD1 (5 bases). Trimming shortened V by 2 bases and J by 2 bases, and 6 bases separated the two germline ends. Germline CDR1 reads SQVTM; CDR2 reads ANQGSEA. CDR3 length: 12 amino acids. Written as DNA, the CDR3 is TGCAGCGTTGAATGGGGGAACTATGGCTACACCTTC. Residues: CSVEWGNYGYTF.